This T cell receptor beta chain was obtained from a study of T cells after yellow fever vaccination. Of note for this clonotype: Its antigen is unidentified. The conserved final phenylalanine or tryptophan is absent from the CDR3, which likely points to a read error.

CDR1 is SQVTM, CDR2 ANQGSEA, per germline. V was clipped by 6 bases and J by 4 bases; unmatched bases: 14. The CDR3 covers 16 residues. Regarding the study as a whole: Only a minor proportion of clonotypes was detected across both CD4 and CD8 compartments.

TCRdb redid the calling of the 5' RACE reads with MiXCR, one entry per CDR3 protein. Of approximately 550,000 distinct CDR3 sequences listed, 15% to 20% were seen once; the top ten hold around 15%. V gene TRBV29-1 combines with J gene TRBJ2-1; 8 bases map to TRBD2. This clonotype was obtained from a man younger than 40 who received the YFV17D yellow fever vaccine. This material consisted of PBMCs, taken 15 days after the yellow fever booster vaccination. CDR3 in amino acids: CSVTSGKQAAYNEQFL. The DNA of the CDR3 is TGCAGCGTCACTAGCGGAAAGCAGGCGGCTTACAATGAGCAGTTCCTC.